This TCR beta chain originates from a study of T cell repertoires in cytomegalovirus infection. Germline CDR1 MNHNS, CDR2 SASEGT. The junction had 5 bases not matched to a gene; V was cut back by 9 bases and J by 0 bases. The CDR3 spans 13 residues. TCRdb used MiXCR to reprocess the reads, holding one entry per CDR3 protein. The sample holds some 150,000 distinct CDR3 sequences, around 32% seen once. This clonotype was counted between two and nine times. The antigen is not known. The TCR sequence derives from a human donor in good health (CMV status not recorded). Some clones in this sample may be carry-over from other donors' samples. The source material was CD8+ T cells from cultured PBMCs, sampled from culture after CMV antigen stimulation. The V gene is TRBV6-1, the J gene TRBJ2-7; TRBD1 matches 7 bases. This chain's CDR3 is CASRDSTSYEQYF. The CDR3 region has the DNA TGTGCCAGTCGGGACAGTACCTCCTACGAGCAGTACTTC.